This entry describes one T cell receptor beta chain. Its target is not known. The germline V and J ends were trimmed by 0 bases and 3 bases, with 8 bases remaining between them. The CDR3 has 15 residues. Germline assignment: CDR1 ENHRY and CDR2 SYGVKD. Sequenced by immunoSEQ multiplex PCR; TCRdb stores in-frame clones only, minus some. The table has about 240,000 clones, about 83% seen once. These data belong to a study of cytomegalovirus exposure and HLA in healthy donors. Findings and caveats of the study: Cytomegalovirus-associated TCR beta chains were listed, numbering some 180. Confirmation in vitro established that a few CMV-associated chains were specific for CMV antigens. A later analysis found first-cohort TCR clusters tended to co-occur in the 100 to 150 validation repertoires. Accounts indicate the classifier identified cytomegalovirus status with strong specificity and sensitivity.

The sequence was collected from a man younger than 30 in good health and CMV-seronegative. The V gene is TRBV10-3, the J gene TRBJ2-2; D remains unclear. The specimen was PBMCs. DNA for the CDR3: TGTGCCATCAGTGAGTCGAGTACGTACACCGGGGAGCTGTTTTTT. It is translated as CAISESSTYTGELFF.